This T cell receptor beta chain originates from a study of CD8+CD57+ T cells in acquired aplastic anemia. J was trimmed by 1 base and V by 3 bases; bases with no gene match: 5. CDR1 SGHTA and CDR2 FQGTGA come from the germline V gene. CDR3 length equals 16 residues. Genomic DNA, serving as template, underwent TCR beta VDJ and CDR3 profiling. TCRdb independently ran MiXCR on the reads; one entry per CDR3 protein. This repertoire shows approximately 470,000 distinct CDR3 sequences, more than 25% found once; its top ten account for roughly 0.8%. Sequencing involved patients with CD8+CD57+ cell expansion previously shown by flow cytometry.

Material: sorted CD4+, CD8+, or CD8+CD57+ T cells (not recorded which) from PBMCs. V is TRBV7-3 and J is TRBJ2-2; 7 positions match TRBD1. This TCR was sampled from a human donor with aplastic anemia. CDR3 sequence: CASSFFNRGNTGELFF. Here the CDR3 DNA reads TGTGCCAGCAGCTTTTTTAACAGGGGGAACACCGGGGAGCTGTTTTTT.